These 21 T cell receptor beta chains came from one sample sequenced in a study of shared clonotypes between healthy human individuals (dated by TCRdb to the early 2020s). The library was generated by the immunoSEQ multiplex PCR assay. TCRdb retrieved this table from immuneACCESS and kept in-frame rearrangements only. Not all clones are present; in checked studies, unresolved V genes account for under half, and no reason is known for the remainder. In all, the sample holds 2,100,000 or so clones, and approximately 94% of those were seen once. The ten largest clonotypes hold roughly 0.13% of the sample. Sequenced: naive CD4+ T cells sorted from blood. The cell subset or site label corresponds to: CD45RA+ positively selected. Source of these receptors: a man in his late teens or twenties in good health.

The chain combines TRBV6-5 with TRBJ2-5; possible D gene TRBD1, 7 bases. Germline V gene data show CDR1 as MNHEY and CDR2 as SVGAGI. This CDR3 is 15 amino acids long. V lost 4 bases and J lost 3, with 15 bases in between. The CDR3 spells CASSSRGRGEETQYF. The DNA of the CDR3 is TGTGCCAGCAGTTCCCGGGGCAGGGGGGAAGAGACCCAGTACTTC.

This clone was detected only once. The chain joins TRBV19 to TRBJ1-2; possible D gene TRBD1, 6 bases. The CDR3 is 14 amino acids. Germline V gene sequence: CDR1 LNHDA, CDR2 SQIVND (reference sequence). Trimming cost V 4 bases and J 4 bases, with 13 bases left between them. The CDR3 bases are TGTGCCAGTAGTACAACAGGGACCGGCTATGGCTACACCTTC. It yields the protein CASSTTGTGYGYTF.

V usage is TRBV6-1 and J usage is TRBJ1-6; D possibly corresponds to TRBD1 (5 bases). V dropped 1 base and J dropped 10 bases, with 14 bases sitting between them. The germline V gene encodes CDR1 MNHNS and CDR2 SASEGT. The length of the CDR3 is 15 residues. CDR3 DNA sequence: TGTGCCAGCAGTGAAGATCCAGGGCTCCGCTCACCCCTCCACTTT. As protein: CASSEDPGLRSPLHF.

V and J are TRBV5-1 and TRBJ1-1, with no clear D. This CDR3 is built from 16 residues. Between the trimmed V and J ends, which lost 0 bases and 2 bases, there was a span of 14 bases. Germline-derived CDR1 and CDR2 are SGHRS and YFSETQ. CDR3 coding DNA: TGCGCCAGCAGCTTGGTCGGGATATATGGAAACACTGAAGCTTTCTTT. Protein: CASSLVGIYGNTEAFF.

V gene TRBV28 combines with J gene TRBJ1-1; D not resolved. The CDR3 has 11 amino acids. Per germline, CDR1 MDHEN and CDR2 SYDVKM. V was pared by 6 bases and J by 3 bases, with 5 bases between. CDR3 in amino acids: CASSEYTEAFF. The CDR3 DNA reads as TGTGCCAGCAGCGAGTACACTGAAGCTTTCTTT.

The chain couples TRBV5-1 to TRBJ2-5; no firm D call. Germline CDR1 and CDR2: SGHRS and YFSETQ. V was cut by 1 base and J by 2 bases, with 12 bases left in between. The length of the CDR3 is 15 residues. The CDR3, as DNA: TGCGCCAGCAGCTTGACCATAGGAATACAAGAGACCCAGTACTTC. Translating it yields CASSLTIGIQETQYF.

The chain has TRBV12-5 and TRBJ2-7; TRBD2 might be the D (5 bases). V lost 0 bases and J 3 bases, leaving 9 bases between the germline ends. Looked up from germline, CDR1 is LGHNT and CDR2 is FRNRAP. The CDR3 is made up of 14 amino acids. The CDR3 region is CASGLVQGGYEQYF. In DNA form, the CDR3 reads TGTGCTAGTGGTTTGGTCCAAGGAGGCTACGAGCAGTACTTC.

This chain uses TRBV29-1 with TRBJ2-7, with D maybe TRBD1 (6 bases). Germline assignment: CDR1 SQVTM and CDR2 ANQGSEA. The CDR3 sequence is 15 residues long. With 4 bases removed from V and 1 base from J, the gap between germline ends came to 17 bases. CDR3 loop: CSVVPGQGRSYEQYF. CDR3 nucleotides: TGCAGCGTTGTCCCGGGGCAGGGGCGATCCTACGAGCAGTACTTC.

The V gene is TRBV5-6, the J gene TRBJ2-1; TRBD1 might be the D (6 bases). CDR3 size: 15 residues. Looked up from germline, CDR1 is SGHDT and CDR2 is YYEEEE. V was shortened by 4 bases and J by 2 bases, with 13 bases between the two germline ends. CDR3 sequence: CASSPQGRTYNEQFF. The CDR3 DNA follows: TGTGCCAGCAGCCCGCAGGGGCGTACCTACAATGAGCAGTTCTTC.

The chain is built from TRBV19 and TRBJ1-1; D might be TRBD1 (6 bases). Germline V gene data show CDR1 as LNHDA and CDR2 as SQIVND (reference sequence). The CDR3 is made up of 13 amino acids. V lost 9 bases and J lost 11, with 22 bases in between. CDR3 coding DNA: TGTGCCAGCAATCAGGGGCGCGCTCTTGGGGCTTTCTTT. This gives the protein CASNQGRALGAFF.

V gene TRBV28 combines with J gene TRBJ2-3; D gene unclear. The CDR3 sequence is 15 residues long. The V gene's germline CDR1 is MDHEN and CDR2 SYDVKM. V was cut by 6 bases and J by 1 base, with 14 bases left in between. CDR3 amino acids: CASRSTGPGTDTQYF. Here the CDR3 DNA reads TGTGCCAGCAGATCGACCGGACCCGGCACAGATACGCAGTATTTT.

This clone was detected only once. The chain carries TRBV7-2 and TRBJ1-3; 7 bases map to TRBD1. Unmatched junction bases numbered 3, after V lost 1 base and J lost 0 bases. Germline CDR1 reads SGHTA; CDR2 reads FQGNSA. This CDR3 has 16 residues. The CDR3 sequence is CASSLVGGLSGNTIYF. The CDR3 DNA reads TGTGCCAGCAGCTTAGTAGGGGGCCTCTCTGGAAACACCATATATTTT.

V and J are TRBV29-1 and TRBJ2-4; D unclear. Trimming removed 5 bases from V and 8 bases from J, with 10 bases in between. The CDR3 has 11 amino acids. Germline CDR1 SQVTM, CDR2 ANQGSEA. CDR3: CSVLASYIQYF. The CDR3 DNA follows: TGCAGCGTTCTCGCATCGTACATTCAGTACTTC.

This clone was detected once. The chain combines TRBV28 with TRBJ2-1, with D perhaps TRBD2 (6 bases). CDR1 and CDR2 (germline): MDHEN, SYDVKM. V gave up 8 bases and J gave up 5 bases, with 16 bases separating them. The CDR3 has 14 amino acids. CDR3 nucleotide sequence: TGTGCCAGCGGGAGGACAAGCACGAACAATGAGCAGTTCTTC. It encodes CASGRTSTNNEQFF.

V usage is TRBV6-6 and J usage is TRBJ2-4, with D possibly being TRBD1 (5 bases). CDR1 and CDR2 from the germline V gene are MNHNY and SVGAGI (reference sequence). V shed 7 bases and J shed 0 bases, with 13 bases lying between them. This CDR3 has 15 amino acids. CDR3 coding DNA: TGTGCCAGCAATGGGCAGGGCTTAGCCAAAAACATTCAGTACTTC. Amino acids: CASNGQGLAKNIQYF.

A single count supports this clone. The chain is built from TRBV5-6 and TRBJ2-1, with D perhaps matching TRBD2 (5 bases). Trimming cost V 0 bases and J 5 bases, with 12 bases left between them. The germline gives CDR1 SGHDT, CDR2 YYEEEE. This CDR3 is 15 amino acids long. The CDR3 here is CASSLGGLINNEQFF. In DNA form, the CDR3 reads TGTGCCAGCAGCTTGGGAGGGTTGATTAACAATGAGCAGTTCTTC.

The genes are TRBV13 and TRBJ2-7; D possibly corresponds to TRBD2 (5 bases). The CDR3 is 15 residues long. V was pared by 5 bases and J by 3 bases, with 17 bases between. Germline CDR1 and CDR2: PRHDT and FYEKMQ (reference sequence). Here the CDR3 DNA reads TGTGCCAGCAGCCCCCCCGGAGGAGCCTTCTACGAGCAGTACTTC. It codes for CASSPPGGAFYEQYF.

This chain links TRBV2 with TRBJ1-2; the D is unclear. V was shortened by 1 base and J by 3 bases, with 6 bases between the two germline ends. The germline CDR1 and CDR2 sequences are SNHLY and FYNNEI. The CDR3 runs to 13 residues. CDR3 in DNA: TGTGCCAGCAGTGAAGAAACTTACTATGGCTACACCTTC. This sequence encodes CASSEETYYGYTF.

About this clone itself: This CDR3 is also generated by other DNA sequences in the sample. The rearrangement uses TRBV5-1 and TRBJ2-5; D possibly uses TRBD1 or TRBD2 (6 bases each). Germline CDR1 reads SGHRS; CDR2 reads YFSETQ. CDR3 length: 14 residues. Trimming took off 0 bases at V and 5 bases at J, with 11 bases between the two ends. As DNA, the CDR3 is TGCGCCAGCAGCTTGGCCCGGGGGCAGGAGACCCAGTACTTC. Amino acid sequence: CASSLARGQETQYF. The entire variable domain, with the rest obtained from reference TRBV5-1 and TRBJ2-5, is as follows: KAGVTQTPRYLIKTRGQQVTLSCSPISGHRSVSWYQQTPGQGLQFLFEYFSETQRNKGNFPGRFSGRQFSNSRSEMNVSTLELGDSALYLCASSLARGQETQYFGPGTRLLVL.

For this clone: Sequence at one end of the junction differs from germline and may be a read error. This chain joins TRBV10-3 and TRBJ2-2, with unresolved D. The germline V gene has CDR1 ENHRY and CDR2 SYGVKD. This CDR3 contains 12 residues. The CDR3 sequence is CAIREYTGELFF. In DNA form, the CDR3 reads TGTGCCATCAGGGAGTACACCGGGGAGCTGTTTTTT.

This chain connects TRBV20-1 to TRBJ2-1; D perhaps matches TRBD2 (6 bases). From germline, CDR1 is DFQATT and CDR2 SNEGSKA (reference sequence). The CDR3 totals 11 residues. The V end was cut by 2 bases, the J end by 10 bases, with 9 bases between. The CDR3, as DNA: TGCAGTGCTAGATACGGGGGAGAGCAGTTCTTC. Translated, it gives CSARYGGEQFF.